The present T cell receptor beta chain was sequenced within a study of blood T cell repertoires in COVID-19. This CDR3 contains 12 residues. V gave up 6 bases and J gave up 16 bases, with 19 bases separating them. From germline, CDR1 is ENHRY and CDR2 SYGVKD. Sequenced by immunoSEQ multiplex PCR; TCRdb stores in-frame clones only, minus some. Found here are over 110,000 clones, approximately 89% of them singletons; the top ten hold 1.7%. The chain links TRBV10-3 to TRBJ1-3, with a tentative D call TRBD1 (6 bases). Material: peripheral blood. This TCR derives from a woman aged 50 to 60 with acute or convalescent COVID-19. The CDR3 DNA follows: TGTGCCATCAGCTCTCACCGGGACATTAGGTATTTT. Translating gives CAISSHRDIRYF.